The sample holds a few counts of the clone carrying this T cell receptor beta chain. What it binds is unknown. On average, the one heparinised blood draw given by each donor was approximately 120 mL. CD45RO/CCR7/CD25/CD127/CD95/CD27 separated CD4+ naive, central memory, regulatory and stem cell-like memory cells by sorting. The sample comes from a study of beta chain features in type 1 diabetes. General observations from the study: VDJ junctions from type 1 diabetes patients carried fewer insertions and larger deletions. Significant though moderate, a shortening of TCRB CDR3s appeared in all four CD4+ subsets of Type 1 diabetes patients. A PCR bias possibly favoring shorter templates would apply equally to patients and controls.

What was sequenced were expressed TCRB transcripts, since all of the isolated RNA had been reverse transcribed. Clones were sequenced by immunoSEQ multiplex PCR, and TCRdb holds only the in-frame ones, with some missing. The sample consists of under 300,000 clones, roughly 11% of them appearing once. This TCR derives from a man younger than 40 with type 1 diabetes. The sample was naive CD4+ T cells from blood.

CDR3 protein: CASSQEMGHGYTF. The CDR3 nucleotides read TGCGCCAGCAGCCAAGAGATGGGCCATGGCTACACCTTC. The chain uses TRBV4-3 and TRBJ1-2; D is unresolved. The germline V gene has CDR1 LGHNA and CDR2 YSLEER. Trimming removed 0 bases at V and 6 bases at J, with 8 bases between. The CDR3 is 13 amino acids.